The 25 T cell receptor beta chains reported below all come from one sample, sequenced in a study of T cells in Graves' hyperthyroidism and ophthalmopathy (dated by TCRdb to about 2019). The library was made by multiplex PCR. The instrument was an Illumina HiSeq 2000. TCR beta CDR3 regions were amplified from RNA transcripts. The TCR CDR3 was subjected to a first round of RT-PCR using the HTBI primer set and the Qiagen OneStep RT-PCR kit. TCRdb handled the public reads itself, with Q25 trimming in fastp and clone calling in MiXCR, and kept productive beta chains. Here each entry gathers all rows of one CDR3 protein and keeps the most common genes and DNA. This sample is represented by 550,000 to 850,000 distinct CDR3 sequences; about 19% of them were singletons. The ten largest make up 15% to 20% of the sample. The sequencing sample was made of blood. Source of these receptors: a woman aged 50 to 60 with Graves' hyperthyroidism that later progressed to Graves' ophthalmopathy.

This clonotype was counted between two and nine times. CDR3: CASSEGLARTDTQYF. CDR3 coding DNA: TGTGCCAGCAGCGAGGGACTAGCCCGCACAGATACGCAGTATTTT. The chain is built from TRBV9 and TRBJ2-3; 9 nucleotides match TRBD2. The V segment lost 3 bases and the J segment 1 base; nucleotides outside the gene matches: 3. Germline V gives CDR1 SGDLS, CDR2 YYNGEE. The CDR3 spans 15 residues.

This clonotype has just a few counts. This rearrangement joins TRBV19 to TRBJ2-6, with a weak D call TRBD2 (7 bases). Trimming took off 7 bases at V and 0 bases at J, with 10 bases between the two ends. Germline V gene sequence: CDR1 LNHDA, CDR2 SQIVND (reference sequence). The CDR3 spans 15 residues. The CDR3 protein is CASKGGSSGANVLTF. The CDR3 nucleotides are TGTGCCAGTAAGGGGGGGAGCTCTGGGGCCAACGTCCTGACTTTC.

This clonotype was seen only a few times. The V and J genes are TRBV7-2 and TRBJ1-5, with D perhaps TRBD1 (5 bases). The length of the CDR3 is 17 residues. The V end lost 0 bases, the J end lost 0 bases, and 12 bases lay between the germline ends. Germline V gives CDR1 SGHTA, CDR2 FQGNSA. CDR3 coding DNA: TGTGCCAGCAGCTTAGCCCCCGGGGACTATAGCAATCAGCCCCAGCATTTT. Protein: CASSLAPGDYSNQPQHF.

The rearrangement joins TRBV19 to TRBJ2-3; a weak D match, TRBD1 (7 bases). The V end was cut by 3 bases, the J end by 6 bases, with 13 bases between. The CDR3 consists of 14 residues. CDR1 LNHDA and CDR2 SQIVND come from the germline V gene (reference sequence). In DNA form, the CDR3 reads TGTGCCAGTAGTATGCAGGGGGGCTCGGATACGCAGTATTTT. The encoded protein is CASSMQGGSDTQYF.

This clonotype was observed a few times. The chain links TRBV5-1 to TRBJ2-1, with 9 nucleotides matching TRBD2. V was clipped by 6 bases and J by 2 bases; unmatched bases: 12. The length of the CDR3 is 17 residues. CDR1 and CDR2 from the germline V gene are SGHRS and YFSETQ. DNA of the CDR3: TGCGCCAGCACCCGGGGGGCTAGCGGGGATACCTACAATGAGCAGTTCTTC. It translates to CASTRGASGDTYNEQFF.

This clonotype was counted many times. J is TRBJ1-1 and V is TRBV11-2; D gene ambiguous. With 6 bases removed from V and 1 base from J, the gap between germline ends came to 21 bases. The CDR3 is 17 amino acids. CDR1 is SGHAT, CDR2 FQNNGV, per germline. CDR3 in DNA: TGTGCCAGCAGTCAGATTAGGTGGGCCACAGAGAACACTGAAGCTTTCTTT. This codes for CASSQIRWATENTEAFF.

Ten or more counts support this clonotype. The chain links TRBV3-1 to TRBJ2-3; no clear D. CDR3 size: 16 residues. V was cut by 0 bases and J by 0 bases, with 10 bases left in between. CDR1 and CDR2 from the germline V gene are LGHDT and YNNKEL (reference sequence). The CDR3 region is CASSQDYLGSTDTQYF. The CDR3 coding sequence is TGTGCCAGCAGCCAAGATTATCTGGGAAGCACAGATACGCAGTATTTT.

This clonotype was observed a few times. V gene TRBV7-9 combines with J gene TRBJ2-1; perhaps TRBD1 as D (5 bases). Germline lookup yields CDR1 SEHNR and CDR2 FQNEAQ (reference sequence). The ends were cut back, 5 bases at V and 7 bases at J, with 9 bases in the middle. The CDR3 runs to 12 residues. The CDR3 nucleotides are TGTGCCAGCAGCGTAGGGGAAAATGAGCAGTTCTTC. Residues: CASSVGENEQFF.

This clonotype has more than one count but fewer than ten. The chain is built from TRBV10-3 and TRBJ2-2; D remains ambiguous. The CDR3 runs to 16 residues. From germline, CDR1 is ENHRY and CDR2 SYGVKD. V lost 4 bases to trimming and J lost 2 bases, with 14 bases between them. The CDR3 reads CAISGGGSANTGELFF. CDR3 coding DNA: TGTGCCATCAGTGGGGGTGGATCAGCTAACACCGGGGAGCTGTTTTTT.

About this clonotype: One end of the junction fails to match germline, which may point to a read error. The chain links TRBV12-3 or TRBV12-4 to TRBJ2-2; tentatively, D is TRBD1 (6 bases). CDR3 length equals 17 residues. In nucleotides, the CDR3 is TGTGCCAGCGGTTTAGATTCCAGGGGAGTCGACACCGGGGAGCTGTTTTTT. Protein: CASGLDSRGVDTGELFF.

This clonotype was observed a handful of times. The genes are TRBV24-1 and TRBJ2-3; 12 bases are a match to TRBD1. This CDR3 region has 17 residues. The germline V gene has CDR1 KGHDR and CDR2 SFDVKD. V trimming: 9 bases; J trimming: 2 bases; junction bases outside the gene matches: 11. This CDR3 is CATPGTGGKKNTDTQYF. DNA for the CDR3: TGTGCCACCCCGGGGACAGGGGGCAAGAAGAACACAGATACGCAGTATTTT.

The V and J genes are TRBV6-1 and TRBJ2-7; D gene uncertain. The CDR3 is 15 residues long. V was pared by 1 base and J by 2 bases, with 12 bases between. The V gene's germline CDR1 is MNHNS and CDR2 SASEGT. The CDR3 spells CASSEEAGRPYEQYF. The CDR3 nucleotides read TGTGCCAGCAGTGAAGAAGCCGGCCGTCCCTACGAGCAGTACTTC.

This clonotype was counted at least ten times. The rearrangement links TRBV11-2 to TRBJ2-1; no clear D gene. Germline V gene data show CDR1 as SGHAT and CDR2 as FQNNGV. This CDR3 has 13 amino acids. V lost 0 bases and J 3 bases, leaving 3 bases between the germline ends. In DNA form, the CDR3 reads TGTGCCAGCAGCTTAGACCTCTACAATGAGCAGTTCTTC. Residues: CASSLDLYNEQFF.

This clonotype was seen a handful of times. The V gene is TRBV29-1, the J gene TRBJ2-2; D might be TRBD1 or TRBD2, each matching 5 bases. V lost 4 bases to trimming and J lost 0 bases, with 9 bases between them. This CDR3 is built from 14 residues. Germline V CDR1 and CDR2: SQVTM, ANQGSEA. The CDR3 loop reads CSVGGRSNTGELFF. CDR3 DNA: TGCAGCGTTGGGGGACGGTCGAACACCGGGGAGCTGTTTTTT.

The chain carries TRBV27 and TRBJ2-2; 8 nucleotides align to TRBD2. The CDR3 contains 13 residues. Germline V gene sequence: CDR1 MNHEY, CDR2 SMNVEV (reference sequence). V dropped 7 bases and J dropped 5; count of bases not matched to a gene: 3. The CDR3 region is CASKTGGTGELFF. CDR3 DNA: TGTGCCAGCAAAACGGGGGGGACCGGGGAGCTGTTTTTT.

This clonotype was seen only a few times. This sequence joins TRBV20-1 and TRBJ2-1, with a weak D call TRBD2 (6 bases). Germline V gene lookup returns CDR1 DFQATT and CDR2 SNEGSKA (reference sequence). The CDR3 runs to 15 residues. The V end was cut by 6 bases, the J end by 4 bases, with 19 bases between. The CDR3 protein is CSAARTTTLYNEQFF. Written as DNA, the CDR3 is TGCAGTGCCGCACGGACTACCACACTATACAATGAGCAGTTCTTC.

Many counts were recorded for this clonotype. The CDR3 DNA reads TGTGCCAGCACCCATTTGAGTAGCGGGCCCCGGGAGACCCAGTACTTC. It encodes CASTHLSSGPRETQYF. This chain joins TRBV2 and TRBJ2-5; the match to TRBD2 covers 7 bases. The CDR3 consists of 16 residues. Trimming at V came to 7 bases and at J to 5 bases, leaving 16 bases not matched to a gene. Germline CDR1 is SNHLY and CDR2 is FYNNEI.

The chain links TRBV19 to TRBJ1-2; D unclear. The CDR3 consists of 12 residues. Germline CDR1 is LNHDA and CDR2 is SQIVND (reference sequence). V was cut by 6 bases and J by 4 bases, with 9 bases left in between. The CDR3 DNA is TGTGCCAGTAGCCCGGACGGCTATGGCTACACCTTC. This gives the protein CASSPDGYGYTF.

The gene calls are TRBV18 and TRBJ1-2, with D hard to call. From germline, CDR1 is KGHSH and CDR2 LQKENI. Trimming stripped 2 bases from V and 6 bases from J, with 10 bases between. The CDR3 is 13 residues long. CDR3: CASSPTTRDGYTF. DNA for the CDR3: TGTGCCAGCTCACCAACGACAAGAGATGGCTACACCTTC.

Concerning this clonotype itself: This sequence may be a read error, since a much larger clone differs from it by one base. The rearrangement joins TRBV27 to TRBJ1-2; possible D gene TRBD1, 6 bases. This CDR3 region has 14 residues. CDR1 is MNHEY, CDR2 SMNVEV, per germline (reference sequence). The CDR3 is CASRRTGLSYSYTF. CDR3 bases: TGTGCCAGCAGGCGAACAGGGTTGAGCTATAGCTACACCTTC.

The chain uses TRBV19 and TRBJ1-5; D gene ambiguous. The CDR3 length is 15 residues. The germline gives CDR1 LNHDA, CDR2 SQIVND (reference sequence). V was cut by 7 bases and J by 5 bases, with 18 bases left in between. CDR3 sequence reads: CASIESGSNYQPQHF. The CDR3 DNA is TGTGCCAGTATTGAATCTGGGTCAAACTATCAGCCCCAGCATTTT.

This clonotype was picked up a small number of times. The chain combines TRBV12-3 or TRBV12-4 with TRBJ2-1; unclear D gene. Trimming took 6 bases from V and 3 from J, leaving 9 bases between them. The CDR3 has 13 residues. The CDR3 bases are TGTGCCAGCAGCCTGCCGAGCTACAATGAGCAGTTCTTC. Its translation is CASSLPSYNEQFF.

In this sample, this clonotype turned up a few times. At one boundary the junction diverges from the germline segment, which might be a read error. This chain connects TRBV7-7 to TRBJ2-6; D gene ambiguous. Germline V gives CDR1 SSHAT, CDR2 FNYEAQ (reference sequence). CDR3 length: 15 residues. This CDR3 reads CASSLDSHGANVLTF. CDR3 bases: TGTGCTAGCAGCTTAGACTCTCATGGGGCCAACGTCCTGACTTTC.

This sequence joins TRBV19 and TRBJ1-5, with D uncertain. The germline gives CDR1 LNHDA, CDR2 SQIVND (reference sequence). CDR3 length equals 13 residues. The V and J ends lost 7 bases and 4 bases respectively, with 11 bases between them. For the CDR3, the DNA is TGTGCCAGTACCATCGGCGGGAATCAGCCCCAGCATTTT. It translates to CASTIGGNQPQHF.

The chain uses TRBV2 and TRBJ1-5; 8 bases line up with TRBD1. Germline CDR1 is SNHLY and CDR2 is FYNNEI. V trimming: 6 bases; J trimming: 5 bases; junction bases outside the gene matches: 6. The CDR3 sequence is 14 residues long. The chain's CDR3 is CASRRTGIDQPQHF. The DNA of the CDR3 is TGTGCCAGCAGACGGACAGGGATCGATCAGCCCCAGCATTTT. Filled out from reference TRBV2 and TRBJ1-5, the complete variable domain reads EPEVTQTPSHQVTQMGQEVILRCVPISNHLYFYWYRQILGQKVEFLVSFYNNEISEKSEIFDDQFSVERPDGSNFTLKIRSTKLEDSAMYFCASRRTGIDQPQHFGDGTRLSIL.